Below are 19 T cell receptor beta chains sequenced from a single sample in a study of vaccination effects on CD4 cells after COVID-19. No cognate antigen is known for these TCRs. Produced via immunoSEQ multiplex PCR; TCRdb's table is partial and in-frame only. The table records around 47,000 clones, 65% to 80% of them present only once. Culture lasted roughly eleven days before CD4+ T cell isolation. Either the mRNA-1273 or the BNT162b2 vaccine was given to participants as two doses. Sequencing used CD4+ T cells from PBMCs cultured without peptide, obtained after COVID-19 vaccination. The receptors shown here come from a human donor who received a COVID-19 vaccine.

This clone showed up just a few times. The chain carries TRBV5-1 and TRBJ2-6, with TRBD2 as a possible D gene (5 bases). The CDR3 totals 15 residues. V was cut by 6 bases and J by 4 bases, with 14 bases left in between. The germline CDR1 and CDR2 sequences are SGHRS and YFSETQ. The DNA of the CDR3 is TGCGCCAGCAAGGCAGCCGCGGGCGGGGCCAACGTCCTGACTTTC. It codes for CASKAAAGGANVLTF.

This rearrangement joins TRBV5-4 to TRBJ1-2; unclear D gene. This CDR3 comprises 14 residues. Trimming removed 4 bases from V and 8 bases from J, with 18 bases in between. The germline V gene has CDR1 SGHNT and CDR2 YYREEE (reference sequence). The CDR3 loop is CASSQPAGLYGYTF. The CDR3 DNA reads TGTGCCAGCAGCCAACCCGCAGGACTGTACGGCTACACCTTC.

The CDR3 DNA sequence: TGTGCCAGCTCACCACTCTCGTCAGGGGGCATGAGCAATCAGCCCCAGCATTTT. Protein: CASSPLSSGGMSNQPQHF. The J gene is TRBJ1-5, the V gene TRBV18, with 8 bases matching TRBD1. Germline trimming cut 1 base from V and 1 base from J; bases unmatched to any gene: 9. The CDR3 covers 18 residues. From germline, CDR1 is KGHSH and CDR2 LQKENI.

The chain carries TRBV5-1 and TRBJ1-2, with D possibly matching TRBD1 (5 bases). CDR1 is SGHRS, CDR2 YFSETQ, per germline. The germline V and J ends were trimmed by 2 bases and 3 bases, with 20 bases remaining between them. The CDR3 extends over 17 amino acids. The CDR3 DNA is TGCGCCAGCAGCTTTCTCCCTTCCCTCCAGGGAGACTATGGCTACACCTTC. This encodes CASSFLPSLQGDYGYTF.

The chain uses TRBV30 and TRBJ2-5; D may correspond to TRBD1 or TRBD2 (5 bases each). CDR3 length: 13 amino acids. The germline gives CDR1 GTSNPN, CDR2 SVGIG (reference sequence). Between the trimmed V and J ends, which lost 1 base and 4 bases, there was a span of 10 bases. The CDR3 is CAWSGGVGETQYF. CDR3 sequence (DNA): TGTGCCTGGAGTGGAGGGGTTGGAGAGACCCAGTACTTC.

This chain connects TRBV10-2 to TRBJ2-1, with D possibly matching TRBD1 (6 bases). This CDR3 region has 11 residues. The V gene lost 7 bases and the J gene lost 10 bases, with 11 bases spanning the gap. The germline V gene encodes CDR1 WSHSY and CDR2 SAAADI. CDR3 coding DNA: TGCGCCAGCATGGAAAGGGGGGAGCAGTTCTTC. It is translated as CASMERGEQFF.

This clone occurred a few times. The chain employs TRBV3-1 (or the pseudogene TRBV3-2) and TRBJ2-7; the D is unclear. Trimming took off 10 bases at V and 7 bases at J, with 20 bases between the two ends. Germline CDR1 LGHDT, CDR2 YNNKEL (reference sequence). The CDR3 consists of 13 residues. CDR3 sequence reads: CATGQSNVGEQYF. DNA of the CDR3: TGTGCCACGGGCCAAAGCAATGTGGGGGAGCAGTACTTC.

CDR3 nucleotides: TGTGCCAGCAGTGAAACCCCCTCGTTTAACTCTGAAGCTTTCTTT. Translated: CASSETPSFNSEAFF. V is TRBV6-1 and J is TRBJ1-1; D not resolved. The V gene's germline CDR1 is MNHNS and CDR2 SASEGT. The ends were cut back, 2 bases at V and 6 bases at J, with 16 bases in the middle. The CDR3 runs 15 residues.

The chain has TRBV29-1 and TRBJ2-5, with D hard to call. Trimming stripped 7 bases from V and 1 base from J, with 10 bases between. Germline V gene lookup returns CDR1 SQVTM and CDR2 ANQGSEA. The CDR3 sequence is 12 residues long. The CDR3 protein is CSAIHVQETQYF. Written as DNA, the CDR3 is TGCAGCGCCATACACGTCCAAGAGACCCAGTACTTC.

The chain has TRBV29-1 and TRBJ1-2; D is perhaps TRBD1 (5 bases). Germline lookup yields CDR1 SQVTM and CDR2 ANQGSEA. V lost 1 base and J 8 bases, leaving 17 bases between the germline ends. The CDR3 consists of 14 residues. The CDR3 loop reads CSVEAYGGGRGYTF. CDR3 in DNA: TGCAGCGTTGAAGCTTATGGGGGGGGTAGGGGCTACACCTTC.

The V call is TRBV2, the J call TRBJ2-7, with 8 bases identical to TRBD1. Germline CDR1 reads SNHLY; CDR2 reads FYNNEI. CDR3 size: 13 residues. V was clipped by 7 bases and J by 7 bases; unmatched bases: 9. The CDR3 spells CASTLDRAGEQYF. CDR3 bases: TGTGCCAGCACGTTGGACAGGGCGGGGGAGCAGTACTTC.

The chain joins TRBV5-1 to TRBJ2-3, with D unclear. CDR1 is SGHRS, CDR2 YFSETQ, per germline. Trimming cost V 0 bases and J 5 bases, with 10 bases left between them. The CDR3 extends over 14 amino acids. CDR3 in DNA: TGCGCCAGCAGCTTGGGGCAGACGGGAGATACGCAGTATTTT. This encodes CASSLGQTGDTQYF. The entire variable domain, with the rest obtained from reference TRBV5-1 and TRBJ2-3, is as follows: KAGVTQTPRYLIKTRGQQVTLSCSPISGHRSVSWYQQTPGQGLQFLFEYFSETQRNKGNFPGRFSGRQFSNSRSEMNVSTLELGDSALYLCASSLGQTGDTQYFGPGTRLTVL.

The rearrangement uses TRBV6-5 and TRBJ2-5; D assignment may be TRBD1 or TRBD2 (5 bases each). From germline, CDR1 is MNHEY and CDR2 SVGAGI. The CDR3 spans 16 residues. V lost 4 bases to trimming and J lost 5 bases, with 20 bases between them. CDR3 in amino acids: CASSSAGASDVETQYF. In nucleotides, the CDR3 is TGTGCCAGCAGTTCCGCCGGGGCTAGTGATGTGGAGACCCAGTACTTC.

The table lists this clone with a count of one. The V gene is TRBV5-1, the J gene TRBJ2-7; 7 bases agree with TRBD2. The CDR3 covers 14 residues. V shed 4 bases, J shed 5 bases, and the junction held 9 bases outside the gene matches. The germline V gene has CDR1 SGHRS and CDR2 YFSETQ. The CDR3 DNA is TGCGCCAGCAGCGTTGGGTCGGGAGGAGACGAGCAGTACTTC. Translating it yields CASSVGSGGDEQYF.

This clone was seen a few times. The chain recombines TRBV3-1 (or the pseudogene TRBV3-2) with TRBJ1-4; 7 bases line up with TRBD1. Germline V lookup: CDR1 LGHDT, CDR2 YNNKEL (reference sequence). The CDR3 is 14 amino acids. V shed 1 base, J shed 7 bases, and the junction held 3 bases outside the gene matches. CDR3 protein: CASSQVRDSEKLFF. Here the CDR3 DNA reads TGTGCCAGCAGCCAAGTCCGGGACAGTGAAAAACTGTTTTTT.

The chain recombines TRBV6-5 with TRBJ1-1; 8 nucleotides line up with TRBD1. Germline assignment: CDR1 MNHEY and CDR2 SVGAGI. This CDR3 contains 15 residues. The ends lost 7 bases at V and 9 bases at J; junction bases unmatched: 16. CDR3 in amino acids: CASKLNGQGPAKAFF. The CDR3 nucleotides read TGTGCCAGCAAGCTAAATGGACAGGGACCCGCTAAAGCTTTCTTT.

The chain recombines TRBV5-6 with TRBJ1-2, with D maybe TRBD1 (5 bases). Between the trimmed V and J ends, which lost 1 base and 4 bases, there was a span of 11 bases. Germline loops: CDR1 SGHDT, CDR2 YYEEEE. The length of the CDR3 is 14 residues. The CDR3 DNA sequence: TGTGCCAGCAGCTTGCAGGGAAATTTCTATGGCTACACCTTC. It yields the protein CASSLQGNFYGYTF.

This chain links TRBV6-6 with TRBJ2-7; weak D call: TRBD1 (6 bases). The CDR3 has 15 residues. V was pared by 5 bases and J by 0 bases, with 14 bases between. Germline V gene lookup returns CDR1 MNHNY and CDR2 SVGAGI (reference sequence). The CDR3 nucleotides are TGTGCCAGCAGTGCTCCAGGGGAGAGCTCCTACGAGCAGTACTTC. It codes for CASSAPGESSYEQYF.

This clone was seen a few times. The chain combines TRBV11-2 with TRBJ1-2; TRBD1 is a possible D gene (5 bases). The CDR3 runs to 17 residues. Trimming shortened V by 0 bases and J by 4 bases, and 18 bases separated the two germline ends. Germline V gene lookup returns CDR1 SGHAT and CDR2 FQNNGV. The CDR3 spells CASSLDWVMGGGYGYTF. In nucleotides, the CDR3 is TGTGCCAGCAGCTTAGATTGGGTGATGGGGGGAGGCTATGGCTACACCTTC.